The present TCR beta chain was sequenced within a study of regulatory T cells in long-lasting Graves disease. Investigators prepared the TCR beta libraries by applying iRepertoire HTBI primers and Arm-PCR of CDR3 regions. TCRdb itself ran the multiplex PCR reads through MiXCR, one entry per CDR3 protein. The sample contains hundreds of thousands of distinct CDR3 sequences, about 16% of which appear only once. This sample's time point: newly diagnosed GD, antithyroid drugs for less than 3 months. The TCR library was prepared using RNA isolated from PBMCs. The CDR3 runs 17 residues. Germline V gene data show CDR1 as SEHNR and CDR2 as FQNEAQ (reference sequence). The V and J ends lost 6 bases and 4 bases, in that order; junction bases with no gene match: 16. These same records also appear under a second study, on T cells in Graves' hyperthyroidism and ophthalmopathy.

This rearrangement joins TRBV7-9 to TRBJ2-5, with 8 nucleotides matching TRBD1. This sequence originates from a young woman with Graves disease. This specimen consisted of peripheral blood mononuclear cells (PBMCs), obtained at new diagnosis, from a patient treated with antithyroid drugs. The DNA of the CDR3 is TGTGCCAGCAGTCAAGCAGGGGGAACAGGGGGTAGAGAGACCCAGTACTTC. As protein: CASSQAGGTGGRETQYF. The whole variable domain, filled in from reference TRBV7-9 and TRBJ2-5, reads DTGVSQNPRHKITKRGQNVTFRCDPISEHNRLYWYRQTLGQGPEFLTYFQNEAQLEKSRLLSDRFSAERPKGSFSTLEIQRTEQGDSAMYLCASSQAGGTGGRETQYFGPGTRLLVL.